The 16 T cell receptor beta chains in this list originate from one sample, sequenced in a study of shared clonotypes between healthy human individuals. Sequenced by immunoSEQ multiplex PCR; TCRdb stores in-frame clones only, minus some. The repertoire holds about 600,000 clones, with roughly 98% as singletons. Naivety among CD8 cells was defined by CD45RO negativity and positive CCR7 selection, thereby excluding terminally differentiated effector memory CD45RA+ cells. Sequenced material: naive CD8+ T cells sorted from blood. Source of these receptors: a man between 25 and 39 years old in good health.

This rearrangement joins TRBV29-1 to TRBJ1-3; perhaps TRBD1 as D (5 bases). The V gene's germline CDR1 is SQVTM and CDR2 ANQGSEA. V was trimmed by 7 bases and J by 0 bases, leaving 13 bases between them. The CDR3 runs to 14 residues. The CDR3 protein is CSGGTPDSGNTIYF. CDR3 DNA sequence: TGCAGCGGTGGGACCCCTGACTCTGGAAACACCATATATTTT.

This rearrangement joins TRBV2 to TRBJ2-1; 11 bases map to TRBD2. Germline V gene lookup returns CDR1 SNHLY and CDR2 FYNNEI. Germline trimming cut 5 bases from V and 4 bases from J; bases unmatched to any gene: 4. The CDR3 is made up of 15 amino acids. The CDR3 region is CASSTGTSGYNEQFF. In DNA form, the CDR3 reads TGTGCCAGCAGTACCGGGACTAGCGGATACAATGAGCAGTTCTTC.

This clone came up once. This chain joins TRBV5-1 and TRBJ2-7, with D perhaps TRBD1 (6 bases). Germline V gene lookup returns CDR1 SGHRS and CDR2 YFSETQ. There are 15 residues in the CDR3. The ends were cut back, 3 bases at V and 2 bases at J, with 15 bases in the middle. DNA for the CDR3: TGCGCCAGCAGCTGGACAGCGCAAGGAACCTACGAGCAGTACTTC. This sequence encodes CASSWTAQGTYEQYF.

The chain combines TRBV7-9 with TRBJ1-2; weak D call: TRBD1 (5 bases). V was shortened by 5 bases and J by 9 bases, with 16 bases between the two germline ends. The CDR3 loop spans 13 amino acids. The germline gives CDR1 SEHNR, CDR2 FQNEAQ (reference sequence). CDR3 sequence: CASSQGVGRSYTF. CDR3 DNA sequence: TGTGCCAGCAGCCAAGGGGTGGGAAGGAGCTACACCTTC.

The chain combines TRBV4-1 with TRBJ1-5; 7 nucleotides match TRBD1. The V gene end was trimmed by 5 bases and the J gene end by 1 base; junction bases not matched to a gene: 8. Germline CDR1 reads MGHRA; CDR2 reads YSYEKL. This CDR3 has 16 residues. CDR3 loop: CASSGERGQSNQPQHF. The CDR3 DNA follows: TGCGCCAGCAGCGGGGAAAGGGGGCAAAGCAATCAGCCCCAGCATTTT.

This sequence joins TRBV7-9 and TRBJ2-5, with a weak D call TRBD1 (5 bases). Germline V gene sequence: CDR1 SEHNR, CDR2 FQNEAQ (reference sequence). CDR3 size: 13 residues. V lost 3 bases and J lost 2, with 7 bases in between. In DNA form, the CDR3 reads TGTGCCAGCAGCTTCCAGGGACAAGAGACCCAGTACTTC. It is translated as CASSFQGQETQYF.

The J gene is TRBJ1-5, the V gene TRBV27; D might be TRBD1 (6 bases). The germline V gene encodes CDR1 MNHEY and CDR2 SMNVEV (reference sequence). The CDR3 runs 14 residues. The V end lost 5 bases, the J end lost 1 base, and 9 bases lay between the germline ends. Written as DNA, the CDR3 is TGTGCCAGCAGTGAGGGGGGAAGCAATCAGCCCCAGCATTTT. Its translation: CASSEGGSNQPQHF.

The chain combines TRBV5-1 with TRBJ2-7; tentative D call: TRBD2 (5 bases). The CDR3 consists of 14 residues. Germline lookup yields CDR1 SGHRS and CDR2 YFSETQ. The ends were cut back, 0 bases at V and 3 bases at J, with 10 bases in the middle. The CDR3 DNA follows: TGCGCCAGCAGCTTGGGAAGAGGGTTCTACGAGCAGTACTTC. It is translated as CASSLGRGFYEQYF. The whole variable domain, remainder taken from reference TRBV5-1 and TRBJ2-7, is KAGVTQTPRYLIKTRGQQVTLSCSPISGHRSVSWYQQTPGQGLQFLFEYFSETQRNKGNFPGRFSGRQFSNSRSEMNVSTLELGDSALYLCASSLGRGFYEQYFGPGTRLTVT.

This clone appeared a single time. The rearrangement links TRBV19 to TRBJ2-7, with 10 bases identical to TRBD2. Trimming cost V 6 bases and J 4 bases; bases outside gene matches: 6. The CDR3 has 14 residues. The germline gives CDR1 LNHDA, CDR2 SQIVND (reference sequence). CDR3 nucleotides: TGTGCCAGTAGGGCTAGCGGGAGATTGTACGAGCAGTACTTC. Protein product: CASRASGRLYEQYF.

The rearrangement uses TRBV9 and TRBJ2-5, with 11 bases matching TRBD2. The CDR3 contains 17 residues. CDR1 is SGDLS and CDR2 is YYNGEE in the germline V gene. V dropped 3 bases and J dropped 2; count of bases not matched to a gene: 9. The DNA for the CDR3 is TGTGCCAGCAGCGCTCCAATCGGGACTAGCGGACAAGAGACCCAGTACTTC. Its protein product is CASSAPIGTSGQETQYF.

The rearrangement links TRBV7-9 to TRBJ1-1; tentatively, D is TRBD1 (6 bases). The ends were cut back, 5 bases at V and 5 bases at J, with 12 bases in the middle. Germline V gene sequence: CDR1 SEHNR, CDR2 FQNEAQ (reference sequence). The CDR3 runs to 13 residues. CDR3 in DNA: TGTGCCAGCAGCAAGGGGGGTAAAACTGAAGCTTTCTTT. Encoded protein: CASSKGGKTEAFF.

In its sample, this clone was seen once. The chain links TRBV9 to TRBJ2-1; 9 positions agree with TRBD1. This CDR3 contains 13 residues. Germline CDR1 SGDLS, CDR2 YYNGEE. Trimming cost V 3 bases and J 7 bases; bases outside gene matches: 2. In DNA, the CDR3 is TGTGCCAGCAGCGCGGGACAGGGTAATGAGCAGTTCTTC. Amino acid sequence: CASSAGQGNEQFF.

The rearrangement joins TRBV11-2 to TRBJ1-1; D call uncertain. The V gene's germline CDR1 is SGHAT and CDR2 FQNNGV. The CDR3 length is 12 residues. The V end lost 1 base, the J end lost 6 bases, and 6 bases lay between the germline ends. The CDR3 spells CASSLVRAEAFF. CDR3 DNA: TGTGCCAGCAGCTTAGTCCGCGCTGAAGCTTTCTTT.

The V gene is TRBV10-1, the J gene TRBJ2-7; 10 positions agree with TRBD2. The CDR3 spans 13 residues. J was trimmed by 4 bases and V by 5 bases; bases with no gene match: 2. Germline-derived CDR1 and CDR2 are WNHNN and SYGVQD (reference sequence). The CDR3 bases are TGCGCCAGCAGTAGCGGGAGGGGGTACGAGCAGTACTTC. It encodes CASSSGRGYEQYF.

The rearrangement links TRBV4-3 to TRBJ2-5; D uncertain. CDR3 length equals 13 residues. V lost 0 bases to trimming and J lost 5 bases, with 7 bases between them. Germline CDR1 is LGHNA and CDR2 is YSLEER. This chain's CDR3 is CASSQDRLETQYF. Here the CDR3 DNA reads TGCGCCAGCAGCCAAGACCGGCTGGAGACCCAGTACTTC.

CDR3: CASSQDAQGGYYEQYF. CDR3 nucleotides: TGCGCCAGCAGCCAAGATGCACAGGGTGGCTACTACGAGCAGTACTTC. The chain combines TRBV4-1 with TRBJ2-7; possible D gene TRBD1, 6 bases. V was shortened by 0 bases and J by 3 bases, with 15 bases between the two germline ends. Germline assignment: CDR1 MGHRA and CDR2 YSYEKL. This CDR3 has 16 residues.